This T cell receptor (beta chain) was captured by sequencing in a study of T-cell reconstitution after alpha-beta-depleted transplantation in children. A TCRbeta library incorporating unique molecular identifiers was prepared. TCRdb re-derived calls from the PCR reads in MiXCR, one entry per CDR3 protein. Among fewer than 120,000 distinct CDR3 sequences listed, 10% were seen once. The CDR3 covers 15 residues. After removal of 4 bases from V and 1 base from J, the junction contained 6 bases not matched to a gene. This chain uses TRBV12-3 or TRBV12-4 with TRBJ1-1, with 7 nucleotides matching TRBD1. The receptor's source is a human donor who donated a stem cell graft to a child with acute lymphoblastic leukemia. The sequencing here drew on PBMCs from the stem cell graft donor, taken from the stem cell graft. CDR3 DNA sequence: TGTGCCAGCAGTTCCTACAGGGGAGAGAACACTGAAGCTTTCTTT. Translated: CASSSYRGENTEAFF.